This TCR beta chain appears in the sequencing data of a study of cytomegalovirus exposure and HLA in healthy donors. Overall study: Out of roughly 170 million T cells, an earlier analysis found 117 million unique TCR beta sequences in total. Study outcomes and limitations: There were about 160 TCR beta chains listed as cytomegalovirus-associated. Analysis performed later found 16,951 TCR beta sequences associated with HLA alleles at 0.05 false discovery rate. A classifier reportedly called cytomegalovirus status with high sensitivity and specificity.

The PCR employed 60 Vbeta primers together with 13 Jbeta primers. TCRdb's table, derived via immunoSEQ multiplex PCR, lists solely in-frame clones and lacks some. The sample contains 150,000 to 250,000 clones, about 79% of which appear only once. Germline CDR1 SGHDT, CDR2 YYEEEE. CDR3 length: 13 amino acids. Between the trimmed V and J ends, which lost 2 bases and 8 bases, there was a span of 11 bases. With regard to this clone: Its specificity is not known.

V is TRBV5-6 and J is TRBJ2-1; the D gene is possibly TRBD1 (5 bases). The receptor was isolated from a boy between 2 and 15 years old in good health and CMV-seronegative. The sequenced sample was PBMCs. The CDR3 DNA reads TGTGCCAGCAGCTTTGGAAAAGGGGATGAGCAGTTCTTC. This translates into CASSFGKGDEQFF.